These T cell receptor beta chains were read from a single sample in a study of spatial heterogeneity in lung cancer. TCRdb re-analysed the 5' RACE reads in MiXCR, keeping a single row per CDR3 protein. Among approximately 29,000 distinct CDR3 sequences, 7.5% to 10% were seen once, and the ten largest hold 30% to 45%. The source was PBMCs, collected at surgery. These TCRs come from a female donor with early-stage non-small cell lung cancer. The CDR3 runs from the conserved cysteine through the conserved F or W. Fields, in order: CDR3 protein, CDR3 DNA, D gene, J gene, V gene, clone size. The D gene is left open where the match is weak. Size values are once, few and many counts, or a class for expanded clones, and some rows have none.

CDR3aa: CASSFKAGLDGYTF
CDR3nt: TGTGCCAGCAGCTTTAAAGCGGGACTAGATGGCTACACCTTC
d_gene: -
j_gene: TRBJ1-2
v_gene: TRBV7-9
abundance: -

CDR3aa: CASRLGNVLTF
CDR3nt: TGTGCCAGCCGGTTGGGCAACGTCCTGACTTTC
d_gene: -
j_gene: TRBJ2-6
v_gene: TRBV6-1
abundance: many

CDR3aa: CASADVPRRETQYF
CDR3nt: TGCGCCAGCGCCGACGTCCCCAGGAGGGAGACCCAGTACTTC
d_gene: -
j_gene: TRBJ2-5
v_gene: TRBV5-1
abundance: many

CDR3aa: CASSLGQGAGQPQHF
CDR3nt: TGCGCCAGCAGCTTGGGACAGGGGGCTGGGCAGCCCCAGCATTTT
d_gene: TRBD1
j_gene: TRBJ1-5
v_gene: TRBV5-1
abundance: many

CDR3aa: CASSLSQYNEQFF
CDR3nt: TGTGCCAGCAGCTTATCTCAGTACAATGAGCAGTTCTTC
d_gene: -
j_gene: TRBJ2-1
v_gene: TRBV7-9
abundance: many

CDR3aa: CASSSRQANEKLFF
CDR3nt: TGTGCCAGCAGCAGTAGACAGGCTAATGAAAAACTGTTTTTT
d_gene: -
j_gene: TRBJ1-4
v_gene: TRBV7-9
abundance: many

CDR3aa: CASSLRRGRGQETQYF
CDR3nt: TGTGCCAGCAGTTTGCGAAGGGGACGAGGCCAAGAGACCCAGTACTTC
d_gene: -
j_gene: TRBJ2-5
v_gene: TRBV6-6
abundance: many

CDR3aa: CASSLGTSGYNEQFF
CDR3nt: TGTGCCAGCAGCCTAGGGACTAGCGGATACAATGAGCAGTTCTTC
d_gene: TRBD2
j_gene: TRBJ2-1
v_gene: TRBV3-1
abundance: -

CDR3aa: CASSLRQASYNSPLHF
CDR3nt: TGTGCCAGCAGCCTCAGACAAGCCTCCTATAATTCACCCCTCCACTTT
d_gene: -
j_gene: TRBJ1-6
v_gene: TRBV7-2
abundance: many

CDR3aa: CSVLIYNEQFF
CDR3nt: TGCAGCGTTCTTATCTACAATGAGCAGTTCTTC
d_gene: -
j_gene: TRBJ2-1
v_gene: TRBV29-1
abundance: few

CDR3aa: CASSSTGSDTGELFF
CDR3nt: TGTGCCAGCAGCTCGACAGGGTCGGACACCGGGGAGCTGTTTTTT
d_gene: TRBD1
j_gene: TRBJ2-2
v_gene: TRBV7-6
abundance: -

CDR3aa: CASSQEQTRNTEAFF
CDR3nt: TGTGCCAGCAGCCAAGAACAGACGAGAAACACTGAAGCTTTCTTT
d_gene: -
j_gene: TRBJ1-1
v_gene: TRBV3-1
abundance: few

CDR3aa: CSVEEYLRGEQYF
CDR3nt: TGCAGCGTTGAAGAGTACTTGCGGGGTGAGCAGTACTTC
d_gene: -
j_gene: TRBJ2-7
v_gene: TRBV29-1
abundance: many

CDR3aa: CSARVSGSTDTQYF
CDR3nt: TGCAGTGCTAGAGTTAGCGGGAGCACAGATACGCAGTATTTT
d_gene: TRBD2
j_gene: TRBJ2-3
v_gene: TRBV20-1
abundance: few

CDR3aa: CSARVTGARGTDTQYF
CDR3nt: TGCAGTGCTAGAGTAACAGGGGCGAGGGGCACAGATACGCAGTATTTT
d_gene: TRBD1
j_gene: TRBJ2-3
v_gene: TRBV20-1
abundance: many

CDR3aa: CATSSRATLNEQFF
CDR3nt: TGTGCCACCAGCTCACGCGCCACGTTAAATGAGCAGTTCTTC
d_gene: -
j_gene: TRBJ2-1
v_gene: TRBV15
abundance: -

CDR3aa: CASSYRAPSNVGELFF
CDR3nt: TGTGCCAGCAGTTACCGTGCTCCATCGAACGTCGGGGAGCTGTTTTTT
d_gene: -
j_gene: TRBJ2-2
v_gene: TRBV6-6
abundance: few

CDR3aa: CASSPNRGPNTEAFF
CDR3nt: TGTGCCAGCAGTCCGAACAGGGGACCGAACACTGAAGCTTTCTTT
d_gene: TRBD1
j_gene: TRBJ1-1
v_gene: TRBV6-6
abundance: many

CDR3aa: CASSTGLVGGEQFF
CDR3nt: TGTGCCAGCAGCACGGGACTAGTCGGCGGTGAGCAGTTCTTC
d_gene: TRBD2
j_gene: TRBJ2-1
v_gene: TRBV7-2
abundance: many

CDR3aa: CASSSRERETQYF
CDR3nt: TGTGCCAGCAGCAGCCGGGAAAGAGAGACCCAGTACTTC
d_gene: -
j_gene: TRBJ2-5
v_gene: TRBV7-9
abundance: few

CDR3aa: CASSQGVGETQYF
CDR3nt: TGCGCCAGCAGCCAAGGGGTCGGAGAGACCCAGTACTTC
d_gene: -
j_gene: TRBJ2-5
v_gene: TRBV4-3
abundance: few

CDR3aa: CASSYSRTGGKTEAFF
CDR3nt: TGTGCCAGCAGTTACTCGCGGACAGGGGGAAAGACTGAAGCTTTCTTT
d_gene: TRBD1
j_gene: TRBJ1-1
v_gene: TRBV6-5
abundance: many

CDR3aa: CASNPTFGEQYF
CDR3nt: TGTGCCAGCAACCCTACTTTCGGCGAGCAGTACTTC
d_gene: -
j_gene: TRBJ2-7
v_gene: TRBV28
abundance: -

CDR3aa: CSARYKGLPRSYNEQFF
CDR3nt: TGCAGTGCTAGATACAAAGGCCTACCCCGTTCCTACAATGAGCAGTTCTTC
d_gene: -
j_gene: TRBJ2-1
v_gene: TRBV20-1
abundance: few

CDR3aa: CASSRLAGGGGFSRETQYF
CDR3nt: TGTGCCAGCAGCCGACTAGCGGGAGGAGGGGGTTTTTCGCGGGAGACCCAGTACTTC
d_gene: TRBD2
j_gene: TRBJ2-5
v_gene: TRBV7-8
abundance: few

CDR3aa: CASSHGRQANYGYTF
CDR3nt: TGTGCCAGCAGCCATGGTAGACAGGCCAACTATGGCTACACCTTC
d_gene: -
j_gene: TRBJ1-2
v_gene: TRBV3-1
abundance: -

CDR3aa: CASSPSSDTQYF
CDR3nt: TGTGCCAGCAGCCCATCCTCAGATACGCAGTATTTT
d_gene: -
j_gene: TRBJ2-3
v_gene: TRBV9
abundance: -

CDR3aa: CASSLSGTGRNEQFF
CDR3nt: TGTGCCAGCAGTCTCTCCGGGACAGGACGCAATGAGCAGTTCTTC
d_gene: TRBD1
j_gene: TRBJ2-1
v_gene: TRBV28
abundance: many

CDR3aa: CASSLRMRLFF
CDR3nt: TGTGCCAGCAGCTTACGAATGAGATTGTTCTTC
d_gene: -
j_gene: TRBJ2-1
v_gene: TRBV7-2
abundance: -

CDR3aa: CASSPRGQLNTEAFF
CDR3nt: TGTGCCAGCAGCCCTAGGGGACAGCTGAACACTGAAGCTTTCTTT
d_gene: TRBD1
j_gene: TRBJ1-1
v_gene: TRBV2
abundance: -

CDR3aa: CASSMGDKGDTQYF
CDR3nt: TGTGCCAGCAGCATGGGGGACAAGGGAGATACGCAGTATTTT
d_gene: -
j_gene: TRBJ2-3
v_gene: TRBV12-3/TRBV12-4
abundance: many

CDR3aa: CASSLVGLGGQPQHF
CDR3nt: TGTGCCAGCAGCTTAGTTGGGTTGGGAGGGCAGCCCCAGCATTTT
d_gene: -
j_gene: TRBJ1-5
v_gene: TRBV7-2
abundance: many

CDR3aa: CASSQGGTGGNTIYF
CDR3nt: TGTGCCAGCAGCCAGGGAGGGACAGGTGGAAACACCATATATTTT
d_gene: TRBD1
j_gene: TRBJ1-3
v_gene: TRBV6-1
abundance: many

CDR3aa: CSPLQWGGNEQFF
CDR3nt: TGCAGTCCATTACAATGGGGCGGCAATGAGCAGTTCTTC
d_gene: -
j_gene: TRBJ2-1
v_gene: TRBV20-1
abundance: few

CDR3aa: CASSIIAGPQETQYF
CDR3nt: TGTGCCAGTAGTATCATAGCGGGACCTCAAGAGACCCAGTACTTC
d_gene: TRBD2
j_gene: TRBJ2-5
v_gene: TRBV19
abundance: many

CDR3aa: CASSIGQPGQGIVASPLHF
CDR3nt: TGTGCCAGTAGTATAGGTCAACCGGGACAGGGTATCGTGGCTTCACCCCTCCACTTT
d_gene: TRBD1
j_gene: TRBJ1-6
v_gene: TRBV19
abundance: many

CDR3aa: CASSSTGTTYEQYF
CDR3nt: TGCGCCAGCAGCTCGACCGGGACTACATACGAGCAGTACTTC
d_gene: TRBD2
j_gene: TRBJ2-7
v_gene: TRBV5-1
abundance: many

CDR3aa: CASMVRGAETQYF
CDR3nt: TGTGCCAGCATGGTCAGGGGGGCAGAGACCCAGTACTTC
d_gene: -
j_gene: TRBJ2-5
v_gene: TRBV27
abundance: many

CDR3aa: CASSLAWGDEAFF
CDR3nt: TGTGCCAGCAGTCTAGCTTGGGGCGATGAAGCTTTCTTT
d_gene: -
j_gene: TRBJ1-1
v_gene: TRBV12-3/TRBV12-4
abundance: few

CDR3aa: CASSLAGAGANVLTF
CDR3nt: TGTGCCAGCAGCTTAGCAGGGGCTGGGGCCAACGTCCTGACTTTC
d_gene: -
j_gene: TRBJ2-6
v_gene: TRBV11-3
abundance: many

CDR3aa: CATSDPWGRVSSGELFF
CDR3nt: TGTGCCACCAGTGATCCCTGGGGGAGGGTCTCGTCCGGGGAGCTGTTTTTT
d_gene: TRBD2
j_gene: TRBJ2-2
v_gene: TRBV24-1
abundance: few

CDR3aa: CASSHPTGRLGQYF
CDR3nt: TGCGCCAGCAGCCATCCTACTGGGCGGTTGGGGCAGTATTTT
d_gene: -
j_gene: TRBJ2-3
v_gene: TRBV4-1
abundance: few

CDR3aa: CASTPPGLAEATDTQYF
CDR3nt: TGTGCCAGCACCCCACCTGGGCTAGCGGAGGCCACAGATACGCAGTATTTT
d_gene: TRBD2
j_gene: TRBJ2-3
v_gene: TRBV2
abundance: many

CDR3aa: CASSAYSGVSTDTQYF
CDR3nt: TGTGCCAGCAGCGCATATTCAGGGGTTAGCACAGATACGCAGTATTTT
d_gene: -
j_gene: TRBJ2-3
v_gene: TRBV9
abundance: many

CDR3aa: CAWSVPTYEQYF
CDR3nt: TGTGCCTGGAGTGTGCCTACCTACGAGCAGTACTTC
d_gene: -
j_gene: TRBJ2-7
v_gene: TRBV30
abundance: -

CDR3aa: CASSVDSSSGANVLTF
CDR3nt: TGTGCCAGCAGCGTGGACAGCTCCTCTGGGGCCAACGTCCTGACTTTC
d_gene: -
j_gene: TRBJ2-6
v_gene: TRBV9
abundance: many

CDR3aa: CASSLEGTDTQYF
CDR3nt: TGCGCCAGCAGCTTGGAGGGCACAGATACGCAGTATTTT
d_gene: -
j_gene: TRBJ2-3
v_gene: TRBV5-1
abundance: many

CDR3aa: CASRGTGGYTLYQPQHF
CDR3nt: TGTGCCAGCAGAGGGACGGGGGGCTACACCCTCTATCAGCCCCAGCATTTT
d_gene: -
j_gene: TRBJ1-5
v_gene: TRBV2
abundance: many

CDR3aa: CASSLVARRTDTQYF
CDR3nt: TGTGCCAGCAGCTTAGTAGCGAGGCGCACAGATACGCAGTATTTT
d_gene: -
j_gene: TRBJ2-3
v_gene: TRBV11-1
abundance: -

CDR3aa: CASSPVSENYGYTF
CDR3nt: TGTGCCAGCTCACCGGTTTCCGAGAACTATGGCTACACCTTC
d_gene: -
j_gene: TRBJ1-2
v_gene: TRBV18
abundance: many

CDR3aa: CASSSGILASYNEQFF
CDR3nt: TGTGCCAGCAGTTCCGGGATTCTAGCGTCGTACAATGAGCAGTTCTTC
d_gene: -
j_gene: TRBJ2-1
v_gene: TRBV7-3
abundance: many

CDR3aa: CASSRRSGSGTDTHF
CDR3nt: TGTGCCAGCAGCAGACGTAGCGGGAGTGGCACGGATACGCATTTT
d_gene: TRBD2
j_gene: TRBJ2-3
v_gene: TRBV7-9
abundance: few

CDR3aa: CASSPRGNTGTQYF
CDR3nt: TGTGCCAGCAGCCCCCGGGGCAATACAGGGACCCAGTACTTC
d_gene: -
j_gene: TRBJ2-5
v_gene: TRBV7-3
abundance: many

CDR3aa: CASSSGLAGGFNEQFF
CDR3nt: TGTGCCAGCAGCTCGGGACTAGCGGGAGGGTTTAATGAGCAGTTCTTC
d_gene: TRBD2
j_gene: TRBJ2-1
v_gene: TRBV7-8
abundance: many

CDR3aa: CASSQARTQYF
CDR3nt: TGTGCCAGCAGCCAAGCGCGAACGCAGTATTTT
d_gene: -
j_gene: TRBJ2-3
v_gene: TRBV3-1
abundance: many

CDR3aa: CASSHQGAYYEQYF
CDR3nt: TGTGCCAGCAGTCATCAGGGGGCCTACTACGAGCAGTACTTC
d_gene: TRBD1
j_gene: TRBJ2-7
v_gene: TRBV6-1
abundance: -

CDR3aa: CASNPKQGLRYNEQFF
CDR3nt: TGTGCCAGCAATCCAAAACAGGGGCTACGATACAATGAGCAGTTCTTC
d_gene: TRBD1
j_gene: TRBJ2-1
v_gene: TRBV28
abundance: -

CDR3aa: CAWITGTGNQPTNTGELFF
CDR3nt: TGTGCCTGGATCACCGGGACAGGGAATCAACCTACGAACACCGGGGAGCTGTTTTTT
d_gene: TRBD1
j_gene: TRBJ2-2
v_gene: TRBV30
abundance: few

CDR3aa: CASSLGQVPTETQYF
CDR3nt: TGTGCCAGCAGCCTAGGACAGGTGCCTACGGAGACCCAGTACTTC
d_gene: TRBD1
j_gene: TRBJ2-5
v_gene: TRBV7-9
abundance: -

CDR3aa: CASSQDRGRNIQYF
CDR3nt: TGTGCCAGCAGCCAAGATAGAGGACGGAACATTCAGTACTTC
d_gene: -
j_gene: TRBJ2-4
v_gene: TRBV14
abundance: many